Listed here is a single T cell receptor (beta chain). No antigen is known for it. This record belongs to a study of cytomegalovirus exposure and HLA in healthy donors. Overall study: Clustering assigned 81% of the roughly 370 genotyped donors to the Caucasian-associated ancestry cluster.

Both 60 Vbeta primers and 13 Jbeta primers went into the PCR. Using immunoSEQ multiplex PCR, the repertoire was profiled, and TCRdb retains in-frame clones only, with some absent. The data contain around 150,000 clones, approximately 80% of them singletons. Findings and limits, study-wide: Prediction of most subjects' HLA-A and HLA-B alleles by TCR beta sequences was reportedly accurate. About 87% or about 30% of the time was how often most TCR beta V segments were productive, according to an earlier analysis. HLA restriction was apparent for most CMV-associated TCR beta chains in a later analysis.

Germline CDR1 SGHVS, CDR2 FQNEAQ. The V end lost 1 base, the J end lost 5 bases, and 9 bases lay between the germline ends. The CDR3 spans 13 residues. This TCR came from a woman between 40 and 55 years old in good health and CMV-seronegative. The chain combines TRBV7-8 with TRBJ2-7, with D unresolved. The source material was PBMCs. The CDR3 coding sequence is TGTGCCAGCAGCTTAGGGTCAGGTAACGAGCAGTACTTC. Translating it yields CASSLGSGNEQYF.